This is a list of T cell receptor beta chains from one sample in a study of T-cell reconstitution after alpha-beta-depleted transplantation in children. TCRdb analysed the PCR reads with MiXCR anew, one entry per CDR3 protein. The data hold about 340,000 distinct CDR3 sequences, with about 16% observed a single time. The starting material was PBMCs, mostly from graft donor cells, obtained 360 days after TCRalphabeta/CD19-depleted stem cell transplant. These receptors came from a male patient aged 2 to 9 who had a stem cell transplant for acute lymphoblastic leukemia, so the T cells may come from the graft donor. The CDR3 runs from the conserved cysteine through the conserved F or W. Fields, in order: CDR3 protein, CDR3 DNA, J gene, clone size, CDR3 length, V gene, D gene. A D gene is named only where the DNA matches it firmly. Only part of the rows carry a size: once, few, many, or a class if the clone is expanded.

CASNSKGGANVLTF TGTGCCAGCAATAGCAAAGGTGGGGCCAACGTCCTGACTTTC TRBJ2-6 few 14 TRBV28 .
CASSSTVRVSGANVLTF TGTGCCAGCAGCTCCACCGTTCGGGTCTCTGGGGCCAACGTCCTGACTTTC TRBJ2-6 . 17 TRBV13 .
CASSGGQGGETQYF TGTGCCAGCAGCGGGGGACAGGGAGGGGAGACCCAGTACTTC TRBJ2-5 . 14 TRBV5-6 TRBD1
CSASPNGRASGRYYEQYF TGCAGTGCTAGCCCGAATGGGAGGGCTAGCGGGAGGTACTACGAGCAGTACTTC TRBJ2-7 . 18 TRBV20-1 TRBD2
CASSLSSEGPDTQYF TGTGCCAGCAGTTTAAGTAGCGAGGGCCCAGATACGCAGTATTTT TRBJ2-3 few 15 TRBV28 .
CASSVLAGGLIETQYF TGTGCCAGCAGCGTTCTAGCGGGAGGGCTGATTGAGACCCAGTACTTC TRBJ2-5 few 16 TRBV9 TRBD2
CASSQVFWMDADNEQFF TGTGCCAGCAGCCAAGTCTTCTGGATGGATGCAGACAATGAGCAGTTCTTC TRBJ2-1 few 17 TRBV4-2 .
CASPWGSEAFF TGTGCCTCGCCCTGGGGGTCTGAAGCTTTCTTT TRBJ1-1 . 11 TRBV30 .
CASSLLAGVSTDTQYF TGTGCCAGCAGTTTATTAGCGGGAGTGAGCACAGATACGCAGTATTTT TRBJ2-3 . 16 TRBV27 TRBD2
CASSDPAGNTIYF TGCGCCAGCAGTGACCCAGCGGGAAACACCATATATTTT TRBJ1-3 few 13 TRBV10-2 .
CSAKGQETQYF TGCAGTGCTAAGGGCCAAGAGACCCAGTACTTC TRBJ2-5 . 11 TRBV20-1 .
CASSLAAGGFLGEQFF TGTGCCAGCAGTTTAGCAGCGGGAGGGTTTTTGGGTGAGCAGTTCTTC TRBJ2-1 . 16 TRBV27 TRBD2
CASRTGPRSSYNEQFF TGTGCCAGCAGAACGGGACCGAGGAGCTCCTACAATGAGCAGTTCTTC TRBJ2-1 . 16 TRBV28 .
CASRIPGYTQYF TGTGCCAGCAGGATTCCGGGCTATACGCAGTATTTT TRBJ2-3 . 12 TRBV28 .
CASSQGFATNEKLFF TGTGCCAGCAGCCAGGGGTTTGCAACTAATGAAAAACTGTTTTTT TRBJ1-4 . 15 TRBV28 .
CSTFSGYEQYF TGCAGTACCTTTAGCGGGTACGAGCAGTACTTC TRBJ2-7 many 11 TRBV20-1 TRBD2
CASSHLPGTGNTGELFF TGTGCCAGCAGCCATTTGCCCGGGACTGGGAACACCGGGGAGCTGTTTTTT TRBJ2-2 few 17 TRBV14 .